This T cell receptor beta chain appears in the sequencing data of a study of T cells in tuberculosis. The wider study: In South Africa, adults with active tuberculosis were compared with IGRA-negative and latently infected IGRA-positive adolescents.

Findings and limits, study-wide: Using the GMM-specific repertoire gave more than 85% accuracy versus around 70% with motifs.

Points on this clone: Its antigen is unknown.

Data came from immunoSEQ multiplex PCR; TCRdb stores just in-frame clones and leaves some out. The repertoire holds tens of thousands of clones, with 90% as singletons. V shed 2 bases, J shed 2 bases, and the junction held 1 base outside the gene matches. CDR1 and CDR2 (germline): SGDLS, YYNGEE. The CDR3 is made up of 14 amino acids. The sequencing input was PBMCs. This chain joins TRBV9 and TRBJ1-5; 7 nucleotides align to TRBD1. The source of this sequence is a donor aged 5 to 30 with latent tuberculosis or without tuberculosis infection. Here the CDR3 reads CASSVGQGNQPQHF. Written as DNA, the CDR3 is TGTGCCAGCAGCGTCGGACAGGGCAATCAGCCCCAGCATTTT.